The next 28 T cell receptor beta chains were all read from a single sample in a study of blood T cells in healthy people across ages. Using a J-beta primer mix together with a sample-barcoded 5' primer, a second PCR was run for about 6 to 12 cycles. TCRdb ran MiXCR on the 5' RACE reads and lists one entry per CDR3 protein. The table lists 600,000 to 850,000 distinct CDR3 sequences, just under 25% of them singletons. This same sample was also taken into another study, of T cells of mothers and their children.

Material for sequencing was blood. The receptors shown here come from a boy under 18 in good health.

The rearrangement uses TRBV5-1 and TRBJ2-3; D is unclear. V was shortened by 4 bases and J by 4 bases, with 7 bases between the two germline ends. Germline V gives CDR1 SGHRS, CDR2 YFSETQ. This CDR3 comprises 12 residues. The CDR3 region has the DNA TGCGCCAGCAGCATCCTTTCAGATACGCAGTATTTT. This encodes CASSILSDTQYF.

The rearrangement links TRBV10-3 to TRBJ2-5, with TRBD1 identical over 8 bases. TRBJ2-7 explains the end of the DNA better; the J call may be wrong. Germline assignment: CDR1 ENHRY and CDR2 SYGVKD. The CDR3 is 12 amino acids. CDR3 region: CAINRQGSEQYF. The CDR3 DNA reads TGTGCCATCAACCGACAGGGGAGCGAGCAGTACTTC.

This clonotype was found a few times. The V and J genes are TRBV11-3 and TRBJ1-3; TRBD1 is a possible D gene (5 bases). With 4 bases removed from V and 2 bases from J, the gap between germline ends came to 12 bases. The CDR3 length is 15 residues. Germline values: CDR1 SGHNT, CDR2 YENEEA. This CDR3 is CASSSRVLPGNTIYF. The CDR3 DNA reads TGTGCCAGCAGCTCCAGGGTTTTGCCTGGAAACACCATATATTTT.

The sample holds a few counts of this clonotype. The chain couples TRBV28 to TRBJ2-4; possible D gene TRBD1, 5 bases. The CDR3 is 13 residues long. V dropped 4 bases and J dropped 8 bases, with 12 bases sitting between them. Germline CDR1 and CDR2: MDHEN and SYDVKM. CDR3 bases: TGTGCCAGCAGTTCTCCCAGGGTTGACATTCAGTACTTC. It encodes CASSSPRVDIQYF.

The V and J genes are TRBV11-2 and TRBJ1-2; 9 bases are a match to TRBD1. The trim removed 1 base at V and 4 bases at J, leaving 7 bases unmatched. The CDR3 extends over 16 amino acids. Germline V gene lookup returns CDR1 SGHAT and CDR2 FQNNGV. The CDR3 nucleotides are TGTGCCAGCAGCTTAGTTGGGACAGGGCACCTCTATGGCTACACCTTC. It encodes CASSLVGTGHLYGYTF.

The chain combines TRBV10-3 with TRBJ2-1; the match to TRBD2 covers 12 bases. CDR1 is ENHRY and CDR2 is SYGVKD in the germline V gene. There are 16 residues in the CDR3. The V segment lost 1 base and the J segment 6 bases; nucleotides outside the gene matches: 4. The CDR3 coding sequence is TGTGCCATCAGTGAGTATCAGACTAGCGGGAGCAATGAGCAGTTCTTC. It specifies CAISEYQTSGSNEQFF.

The chain recombines TRBV2 with TRBJ2-3, with D unclear. This CDR3 is built from 14 residues. Germline assignment: CDR1 SNHLY and CDR2 FYNNEI. V gave up 3 bases and J gave up 2 bases, with 9 bases separating them. The CDR3 DNA is TGTGCCAGCAGTGAGCAACAGAACACAGATACGCAGTATTTT. Encoded protein: CASSEQQNTDTQYF.

There are a few counts of this clonotype. The V call is TRBV5-1, the J call TRBJ1-1; D is ambiguous. The CDR3 loop spans 15 amino acids. Germline V gene lookup returns CDR1 SGHRS and CDR2 YFSETQ. V was cut by 1 base and J by 1 base, with 11 bases left in between. CDR3 DNA: TGCGCCAGCAGCTTGTTTTCAGCTGAGAACACTGAAGCTTTCTTT. It codes for CASSLFSAENTEAFF.

V is TRBV7-8 and J is TRBJ1-1; no reliable D call. This CDR3 contains 14 residues. Germline values: CDR1 SGHVS, CDR2 FQNEAQ. V lost 3 bases and J lost 1, with 9 bases in between. The CDR3 is CASSFYYGNTEAFF. The DNA for the CDR3 is TGTGCCAGCAGCTTCTATTATGGGAACACTGAAGCTTTCTTT.

This clonotype was seen more than once but under ten times. This rearrangement joins TRBV27 to TRBJ2-2; D unclear. There are 12 residues in the CDR3. The germline V and J ends were trimmed by 3 bases and 9 bases, with 8 bases remaining between them. Germline V gene data show CDR1 as MNHEY and CDR2 as SMNVEV (reference sequence). The CDR3 DNA reads TGTGCCAGCAGTTTCGTGGGGTGGGAGCTGTTTTTT. Its translation is CASSFVGWELFF.

The V and J genes are TRBV20-1 and TRBJ2-5, with 9 bases fitting TRBD1. Germline CDR1 reads DFQATT; CDR2 reads SNEGSKA (reference sequence). The CDR3 contains 14 residues. The V segment lost 4 bases and the J segment 2 bases; nucleotides outside the gene matches: 5. CDR3 in amino acids: CSAKRDRVQETQYF. DNA for the CDR3: TGCAGTGCTAAGCGGGACAGGGTTCAAGAGACCCAGTACTTC.

This clonotype was detected a few times. The chain combines TRBV10-3 with TRBJ2-1, with D possibly matching TRBD2 (6 bases). CDR3 length: 16 residues. V lost 3 bases to trimming and J lost 4 bases, with 16 bases between them. The germline V gene encodes CDR1 ENHRY and CDR2 SYGVKD. This CDR3 reads CAISDPPREAYNEQFF. In DNA, the CDR3 is TGTGCCATCAGTGACCCTCCTAGGGAGGCTTACAATGAGCAGTTCTTC.

This rearrangement joins TRBV20-1 to TRBJ2-7, with 12 nucleotides matching TRBD2. The CDR3 runs 14 residues. Germline-derived CDR1 and CDR2 are DFQATT and SNEGSKA (reference sequence). J was trimmed by 7 bases and V by 5 bases; bases with no gene match: 9. As DNA, the CDR3 is TGCAGTGCTGGCCGACTAGCGGGAGTCGGGGAGCAGTACTTC. This translates into CSAGRLAGVGEQYF.

The V call is TRBV11-2, the J call TRBJ2-1, with D perhaps matching TRBD1 (5 bases). V was clipped by 7 bases and J by 0 bases, with 10 bases between them. Germline CDR1 and CDR2: SGHAT and FQNNGV. The CDR3 totals 14 residues. CDR3 DNA: TGTGCCAGCATCCCGACAGTCTCCTACAATGAGCAGTTCTTC. Protein sequence: CASIPTVSYNEQFF.

This clonotype occurred a few times. The chain couples TRBV29-1 to TRBJ1-1; maybe TRBD1 (6 bases). The length of the CDR3 is 12 residues. V was clipped by 7 bases and J by 1 base, with 10 bases between them. Germline V CDR1 and CDR2: SQVTM, ANQGSEA. CDR3 sequence reads: CSAGQSNTEAFF. The CDR3 DNA reads TGCAGCGCCGGACAGTCGAACACTGAAGCTTTCTTT.

This clonotype has just a few counts. V and J are TRBV4-1 and TRBJ2-1; the D gene is possibly TRBD2 (6 bases). The CDR3 length is 12 residues. CDR1 and CDR2 from the germline V gene are MGHRA and YSYEKL. V lost 4 bases and J lost 6, with 7 bases in between. The CDR3 coding sequence is TGCGCCAGCAGCCGACTAGTCAATGAGCAGTTCTTC. This sequence encodes CASSRLVNEQFF.

This clonotype was counted a few times. The rearrangement uses TRBV20-1 and TRBJ2-2, with a possible D match to TRBD2 (5 bases). V was trimmed by 5 bases and J by 5 bases, leaving 21 bases between them. This CDR3 is built from 16 residues. Germline CDR1 reads DFQATT; CDR2 reads SNEGSKA (reference sequence). The CDR3 DNA reads as TGCAGTGCTGAAGCGAAGGAAGCCCGGAGGACCGGGGAGCTGTTTTTT. Translated: CSAEAKEARRTGELFF.

The chain couples TRBV12-3 or TRBV12-4 to TRBJ2-7; D not resolved. This CDR3 is 15 amino acids long. Trimming left V 6 bases short and J 0 bases short, with 15 bases between. The CDR3: CASSSPEISSYEQYF. The CDR3 nucleotides read TGTGCCAGCAGCTCCCCTGAGATCAGCTCCTACGAGCAGTACTTC.

The chain joins TRBV5-1 to TRBJ2-2; D possibly corresponds to TRBD2 (5 bases). Between the trimmed V and J ends, which lost 1 base and 6 bases, there was a span of 16 bases. The CDR3 totals 16 residues. Germline V gene data show CDR1 as SGHRS and CDR2 as YFSETQ. The CDR3 reads CASSLQEVSRAGELFF. DNA of the CDR3: TGCGCCAGCAGCTTGCAGGAGGTATCACGGGCCGGGGAGCTGTTTTTT.

This rearrangement joins TRBV28 to TRBJ2-7; 13 nucleotides align to TRBD2. This CDR3 comprises 16 residues. V shed 8 bases, J shed 3 bases, and the junction held 10 bases outside the gene matches. Germline loops: CDR1 MDHEN, CDR2 SYDVKM. CDR3 loop: CASDSPGLAGNYEQYF. CDR3 DNA: TGTGCCAGCGACTCCCCGGGACTAGCGGGAAACTACGAGCAGTACTTC.

V usage is TRBV7-9 and J usage is TRBJ2-1, with D perhaps TRBD1 or TRBD2 (5 bases each). The CDR3 consists of 16 residues. CDR1 is SEHNR and CDR2 is FQNEAQ in the germline V gene (reference sequence). V was pared by 1 base and J by 7 bases, with 17 bases between. In DNA form, the CDR3 reads TGTGCCAGCAGCTTAGTGTTGGGGGACGTTGAGAATGAGCAGTTCTTC. This translates into CASSLVLGDVENEQFF. Supplemented by reference TRBV7-9 and TRBJ2-1, the full variable domain reads DTGVSQNPRHKITKRGQNVTFRCDPISEHNRLYWYRQTLGQGPEFLTYFQNEAQLEKSRLLSDRFSAERPKGSFSTLEIQRTEQGDSAMYLCASSLVLGDVENEQFFGPGTRLTVL.

The chain links TRBV15 to TRBJ2-1; D might be TRBD2 (5 bases). Germline-derived CDR1 and CDR2 are LNHNV and YYDKDF (reference sequence). The V gene lost 5 bases and the J gene lost 7 bases, with 15 bases spanning the gap. The CDR3 sequence is 14 residues long. In DNA form, the CDR3 reads TGTGCCACCAGCCTCGGCGGGCTGGGGAATGAGCAGTTCTTC. Amino acid sequence: CATSLGGLGNEQFF.

The CDR3 DNA reads TGCAGTGCTAGTGGGGGGAACAATGAGCAGTTCTTC. Encoded protein: CSASGGNNEQFF. The chain combines TRBV20-1 with TRBJ2-1; D may be TRBD2 (6 bases). V dropped 3 bases and J dropped 5 bases, with 8 bases sitting between them. Germline assignment: CDR1 DFQATT and CDR2 SNEGSKA (reference sequence). The CDR3 has 12 amino acids.

Only a few counts were recorded for this clonotype. The chain links TRBV12-3 or TRBV12-4 to TRBJ2-4, with 7 bases that match TRBD1. The J segment lost 3 bases and the V segment lost 3 bases, leaving 5 bases of the junction unmatched. This CDR3 spans 15 amino acids. Here the CDR3 reads CASSFYRTGKNIQYF. In DNA form, the CDR3 reads TGTGCCAGCAGTTTCTACAGGACAGGCAAAAACATTCAGTACTTC.

This rearrangement joins TRBV6-1 to TRBJ2-5; TRBD2 agrees at 12 bases. J lost 4 bases, V lost 5 bases, and 17 bases had no gene match. Germline values: CDR1 MNHNS, CDR2 SASEGT. The CDR3 sequence is 19 residues long. The CDR3 DNA sequence: TGTGCCAGCAGTCAACTACGACTAGCGGGAGTGATATCGGGAGAGACCCAGTACTTC. It yields the protein CASSQLRLAGVISGETQYF.

The chain combines TRBV7-8 with TRBJ2-5; D call uncertain. The J call may not be correct, given that the DNA end is closer to TRBJ2-7. The CDR3 has 14 amino acids. The V gene's germline CDR1 is SGHVS and CDR2 FQNEAQ. CDR3: CASSLSWSQHEQYF. In DNA form, the CDR3 reads TGTGCCAGCAGCTTAAGTTGGAGTCAACACGAGCAGTACTTC.

The gene calls are TRBV28 and TRBJ2-3; 7 bases line up with TRBD1. This CDR3 is 14 amino acids long. CDR1 and CDR2 (germline): MDHEN, SYDVKM. Trimming removed 10 bases from V and 1 base from J; junction bases left unmatched: 8. CDR3 nucleotides: TGTGCCACCGAGGGGGCGGAAGGCACAGATACGCAGTATTTT. Translation gives CATEGAEGTDTQYF.

This clonotype was observed a few times. V is TRBV7-9 and J is TRBJ2-5; no reliable D call. Germline V CDR1 and CDR2: SEHNR, FQNEAQ (reference sequence). Trimming cost V 0 bases and J 1 base, with 9 bases left between them. The CDR3 extends over 15 amino acids. CDR3 loop: CASSLAQLIQETQYF. DNA for the CDR3: TGTGCCAGCAGCTTAGCACAGCTGATCCAAGAGACCCAGTACTTC.